The rows below give T cell receptor beta chains drawn from one sample of a study of blood T cells in healthy people across ages. Using its own MiXCR run on the 5' RACE reads, TCRdb lists one record per CDR3 protein. This sample yields about 900,000 distinct CDR3 sequences, of which around 62% are seen a single time; 28% belongs to the top ten. Input material: blood. Every receptor here comes from a man in his thirties or forties in good health. The CDR3 runs from the conserved cysteine through the conserved F or W. Each record gives: clone size, D gene, CDR3 length, V gene, J gene, CDR3 DNA, CDR3 protein. D genes are given only for firm matches. Only some rows state a clone size, as once, few, many or a class for expanded clones.

-,TRBD1,12,TRBV28,TRBJ2-5,TGTGCCAGCGGGACAGGAGGAGAGACCCAGTACTTC,CASGTGGETQYF
-,TRBD1,16,TRBV4-2,TRBJ2-1,TGTGCCGGCAGCCAAGAGGGGACAGGGGTCATCAATGAGCAGTTCTTC,CAGSQEGTGVINEQFF
few,-,14,TRBV6-2/TRBV6-3,TRBJ2-7,TGTGCCAGCACCCTAGCCCGGGACGTCTACGAGCAGTACTTC,CASTLARDVYEQYF
-,TRBD2,15,TRBV20-1,TRBJ2-5,TGCAGTGCTATACGTGGGACTAGCGGGGGGGAGACCCAGTACTTC,CSAIRGTSGGETQYF
-,-,12,TRBV7-2,TRBJ2-3,TGTGCCAGCACCCCAGGGGTAGATACGCAGTATTTT,CASTPGVDTQYF
-,TRBD2,17,TRBV7-2,TRBJ2-4,TGTGCCAGCAGCTTAGCCGGTGGACTAGCGGGGGGCTTGGAGCAGTACTTC,CASSLAGGLAGGLEQYF
-,-,15,TRBV7-2,TRBJ2-3,TGTGCCAGCAGCCTAGCCCCCGAAGGGAAGGATACGCAGTATTTT,CASSLAPEGKDTQYF
-,-,14,TRBV6-4,TRBJ2-3,TGTGCCAACAGCAAAGGGGGGTCCACAGATACGCAGTATTTT,CANSKGGSTDTQYF
-,TRBD1,17,TRBV4-3,TRBJ2-1,TGCGCCAGCAGCCAAGATCCCCCCCAGGGGGCAGGTAATGAGCAGTTCTTC,CASSQDPPQGAGNEQFF
-,TRBD1,14,TRBV6-5,TRBJ2-4,TGTGCCAGCAGAGCCTCGACAGGGGAAAACATTCAGTACTTC,CASRASTGENIQYF
once,TRBD1,14,TRBV6-5,TRBJ2-7,TGTGCCAGCAGCCCGGACAGGGGATTGGGGGAGCAGTACTTC,CASSPDRGLGEQYF
-,TRBD1,13,TRBV30,TRBJ1-4,TGTGCCTGGAGTAACAGGGGGAAGGAAAAACTGTTTTTT,CAWSNRGKEKLFF
-,-,16,TRBV27,TRBJ2-3,TGTGCCAGCAGTCTCCCCCGGCAGAAGGGGGCAGATACGCAGTATTTT,CASSLPRQKGADTQYF
few,-,16,TRBV6-2/TRBV6-3,TRBJ2-4,TGTGCCAGCAGCTCTGGAGGCGCAGGGGCCAAAAACATTCAGTACTTC,CASSSGGAGAKNIQYF
-,TRBD2,18,TRBV20-1,TRBJ2-7,TGCAGTGCTAGAGATCCAACTAGCGGGGGGGCCGTCCCCTACGAGCAGTACTTC,CSARDPTSGGAVPYEQYF
-,TRBD1,14,TRBV6-2/TRBV6-3,TRBJ2-1,TGTGCCAGCAGTTGGACAGGGGAGGGGAATGAGCAGTTCTTC,CASSWTGEGNEQFF
-,-,15,TRBV27,TRBJ2-1,TGTGCCAGCAGTTTAGGGGCTAGCGCACTCAATGAGCAGTTCTTC,CASSLGASALNEQFF
many,-,14,TRBV29-1,TRBJ2-6,TGCAGCGTTCGTTCAGTCTCTGGGGCCAACGTCCTGACTTTC,CSVRSVSGANVLTF
few,TRBD1,15,TRBV9,TRBJ2-7,TGTGCCAGCAGCGTAAGTTGGACAGGGCTAGACGAGCAGTACTTC,CASSVSWTGLDEQYF
-,-,11,TRBV7-2,TRBJ2-7,TGTGCCAGCAGCTCATTTCAGGAGCAGTACTTC,CASSSFQEQYF
-,-,16,TRBV6-6,TRBJ1-2,TGTGCCAGCTGGAGGAGGGGTCCTACTCATGTATATGGCTACACCTTC,CASWRRGPTHVYGYTF
-,-,15,TRBV4-2,TRBJ2-5,TGTGCCAGCAGCCAAGGACTAGATTCCGGAGAGACCCAGAACTTC,CASSQGLDSGETQNF
-,TRBD2,20,TRBV28,TRBJ2-3,TGTGCCAGCAGTTTCAGGGAGGGACTAGCGGTGGATTTAAGCACAGATACGCAGTATTTT,CASSFREGLAVDLSTDTQYF
once,-,16,TRBV6-6,TRBJ2-1,TGTGCCAGCAGGGGCTTGCGGGGAGGCTCCTACAATGAGCAGTTCTTC,CASRGLRGGSYNEQFF
-,-,17,TRBV27,TRBJ2-6,TGTGCCAGCAGTTTTAATCGGGGAGTGGGAGGGGCCAACGTCCTGACTTTC,CASSFNRGVGGANVLTF
-,TRBD2,16,TRBV20-1,TRBJ2-7,TGCAGTTTCCCATTGACCGGGACTAGCGGGGGGTACGAGCAGTACTTC,CSFPLTGTSGGYEQYF
many,TRBD1,15,TRBV3-1,TRBJ2-7,TGTGCCAGCAGCCAGACCGGGACAGGCGCCTACGAGCAGTACTTC,CASSQTGTGAYEQYF
-,-,14,TRBV28,TRBJ1-1,TGTGCCAGCAGTTCCTTAAGGGGTAACACTGAAGCTTTCTTT,CASSSLRGNTEAFF
-,-,15,TRBV11-2,TRBJ2-1,TGTGCCAGCAGCTTAGTGCAGCGCCGATACAATGAGCAGTTCTTC,CASSLVQRRYNEQFF
many,-,14,TRBV18,TRBJ2-4,TGTGCCAGCTCGGTAAGGGAACTCAAGAGGGAGCAGTACTTC,CASSVRELKREQYF
-,TRBD2,16,TRBV29-1,TRBJ2-3,TGCAGCGTTGACCGCGGGGCGCTAGCGGGCACAGATACGCAGTATTTT,CSVDRGALAGTDTQYF
-,-,13,TRBV5-1,TRBJ2-2,TGCGCCAGCAGCTTGAGGAACACCGGGGAGCTGTTTTTT,CASSLRNTGELFF
-,-,16,TRBV9,TRBJ2-1,TGTGCCAGCAGCGGCTCCGCGACACTACTGGGGAATGAGCAGTTCTTC,CASSGSATLLGNEQFF
-,-,15,TRBV12-3/TRBV12-4,TRBJ1-5,TGTGCCAGCAGTTTTGACAAGAATTATTATCAGCCCCAGCATTTT,CASSFDKNYYQPQHF
-,-,14,TRBV29-1,TRBJ2-6,TGCAGCGTTGTCGGCACCTCTGGGGCCAACGTCCTGACTTTC,CSVVGTSGANVLTF